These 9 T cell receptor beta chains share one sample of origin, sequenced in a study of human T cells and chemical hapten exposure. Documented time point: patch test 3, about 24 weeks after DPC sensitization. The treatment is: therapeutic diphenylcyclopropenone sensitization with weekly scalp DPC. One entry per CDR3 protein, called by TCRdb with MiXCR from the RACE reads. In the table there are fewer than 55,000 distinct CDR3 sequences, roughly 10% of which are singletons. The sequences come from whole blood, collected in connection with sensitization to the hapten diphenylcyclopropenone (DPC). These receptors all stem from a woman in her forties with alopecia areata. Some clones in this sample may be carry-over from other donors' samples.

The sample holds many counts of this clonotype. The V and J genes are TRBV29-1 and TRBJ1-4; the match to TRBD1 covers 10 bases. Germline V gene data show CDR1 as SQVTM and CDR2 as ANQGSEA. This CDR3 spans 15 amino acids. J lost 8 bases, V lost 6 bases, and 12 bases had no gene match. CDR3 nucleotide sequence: TGCAGCGTCTACCATGTGACAGGGGGCTACGAAAAACTGTTTTTT. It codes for CSVYHVTGGYEKLFF.

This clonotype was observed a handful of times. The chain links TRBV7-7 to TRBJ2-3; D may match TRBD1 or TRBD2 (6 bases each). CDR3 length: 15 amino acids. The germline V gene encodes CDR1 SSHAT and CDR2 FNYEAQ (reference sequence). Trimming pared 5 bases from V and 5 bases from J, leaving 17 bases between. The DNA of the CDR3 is TGTGCCAGCAGCCCGGGGGCCCCAGGAGGAGATACGCAGTATTTT. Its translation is CASSPGAPGGDTQYF.

DNA for the CDR3: TGTGCCAGCAGAGACGGACAGACCTATGGCTACACCTTC. Its protein product is CASRDGQTYGYTF. The J gene is TRBJ1-2, the V gene TRBV6-2 or TRBV6-3; D is perhaps TRBD1 (6 bases). The CDR3 is 13 amino acids. Germline V lookup: CDR1 MNHEY, CDR2 SVGEGT. V lost 6 bases and J lost 4, with 12 bases in between.

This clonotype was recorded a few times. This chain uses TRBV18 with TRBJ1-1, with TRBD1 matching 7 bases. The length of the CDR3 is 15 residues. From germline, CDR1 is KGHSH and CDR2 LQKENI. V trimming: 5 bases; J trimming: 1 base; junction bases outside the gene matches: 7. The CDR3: CASSRSDRRNTEAFF. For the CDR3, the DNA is TGTGCCAGCTCAAGATCGGACAGGAGGAACACTGAAGCTTTCTTT.

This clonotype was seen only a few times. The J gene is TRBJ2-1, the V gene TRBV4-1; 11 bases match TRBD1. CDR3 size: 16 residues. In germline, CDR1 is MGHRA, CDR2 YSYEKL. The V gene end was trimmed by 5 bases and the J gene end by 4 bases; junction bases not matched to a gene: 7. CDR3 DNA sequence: TGCGCCAGCAGCGGCGGGACAGGGGGAATTTACAATGAGCAGTTCTTC. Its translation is CASSGGTGGIYNEQFF.

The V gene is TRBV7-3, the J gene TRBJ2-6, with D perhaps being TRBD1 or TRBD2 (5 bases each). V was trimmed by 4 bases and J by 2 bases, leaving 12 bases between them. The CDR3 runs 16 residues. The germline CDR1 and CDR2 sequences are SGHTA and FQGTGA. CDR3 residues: CASSSRDDAGANVLTF. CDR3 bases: TGTGCCAGCAGCTCCCGGGACGACGCTGGGGCCAACGTCCTGACTTTC.

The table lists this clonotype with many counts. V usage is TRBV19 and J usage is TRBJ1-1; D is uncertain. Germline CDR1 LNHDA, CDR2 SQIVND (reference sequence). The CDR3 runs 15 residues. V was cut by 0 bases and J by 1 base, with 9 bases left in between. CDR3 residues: CASSIDSNGNTEAFF. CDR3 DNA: TGTGCCAGTAGTATAGATTCCAACGGGAACACTGAAGCTTTCTTT.

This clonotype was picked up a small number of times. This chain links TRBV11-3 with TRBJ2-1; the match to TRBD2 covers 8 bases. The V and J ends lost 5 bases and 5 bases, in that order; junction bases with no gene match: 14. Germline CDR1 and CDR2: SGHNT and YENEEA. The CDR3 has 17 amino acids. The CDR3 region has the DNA TGTGCCAGCAGCCTGGTGGTAGGCGGGGGGCCGAACAATGAGCAGTTCTTC. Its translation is CASSLVVGGGPNNEQFF.

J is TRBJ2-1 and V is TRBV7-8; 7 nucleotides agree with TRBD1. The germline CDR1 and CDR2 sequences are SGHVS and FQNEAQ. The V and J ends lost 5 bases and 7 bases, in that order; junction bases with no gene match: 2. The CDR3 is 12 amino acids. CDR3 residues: CASSPQGNEQFF. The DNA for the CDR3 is TGTGCCAGCAGCCCACAGGGGAATGAGCAGTTCTTC.